This is a list of T cell receptor beta chains from one sample in a study of T-cell memory formation after mild COVID-19. TCRdb re-called the 5' RACE reads through MiXCR, storing one row per CDR3 protein. The data show about 560,000 distinct CDR3 sequences, about a sixth seen once. Material: PBMCs or a T cell subset sorted from them (not recorded which). All receptors come from an adult woman who had mild COVID-19 (a few samples of this study predate the infection). Cell type and time point are not known. The CDR3 runs from the conserved cysteine through the conserved F or W. The D gene is left open where the match is weak. Clone size is given for some rows only: seen once, a few or many times, or a class if the clone is expanded.

J gene | clone size | V gene | D gene | CDR3 DNA | CDR3 protein
TRBJ1-4 | - | TRBV11-2 | TRBD1 | TGTGCCAGCAGGACAGGGAGGGTTGCAACTAATGAAAAACTGTTTTTT | CASRTGRVATNEKLFF
TRBJ2-1 | - | TRBV7-9 | TRBD2 | TGTGCCAGCAGAGCGGGAGATGCCTACAATGAGCAGTTCTTC | CASRAGDAYNEQFF
TRBJ2-7 | many | TRBV7-2 | - | TGTGCCAGCAGCTTACCTGGGCCCTACGAGCAGTACTTC | CASSLPGPYEQYF
TRBJ1-3 | few | TRBV20-1 | - | TGCAGTGCTAGTGACGGGGGGTCAAACACCATATATTTT | CSASDGGSNTIYF
TRBJ2-7 | few | TRBV7-8 | TRBD2 | TGTGCCAGCAGCTTCCCCTCGACTAGCGGGAGCGCCTACGAGCAGTACTTC | CASSFPSTSGSAYEQYF
TRBJ1-1 | few | TRBV19 | - | TGTGCCAGTACCCCAGGAGGGGCCCCCCTTGAAGCTTTCTTT | CASTPGGAPLEAFF
TRBJ2-5 | few | TRBV7-2 | TRBD1 | TGTGCCAGCAGCCCTAGACAGGGGTCCGTAAAGACCCAGTACTTC | CASSPRQGSVKTQYF
TRBJ2-3 | once | TRBV7-8 | - | TGTGCCAGCAGCTACTGGCCCCGAGATGCGCAGTATTTT | CASSYWPRDAQYF
TRBJ2-2 | few | TRBV11-2 | - | TGTGCCAGCAGCTTAGTCGACCAGGGCGGGGAGCTGTTTTTT | CASSLVDQGGELFF
TRBJ1-5 | - | TRBV15 | TRBD1 | TGTGCCACCAGCGAGGGGCCGGGACAGGGCGTCAATCAGCCCCAGCATTTT | CATSEGPGQGVNQPQHF
TRBJ2-1 | - | TRBV2 | TRBD1 | TGTGCCAGCAAGTACGCGGACAGGGGGCTCAACAATGAGCAGTTCTTC | CASKYADRGLNNEQFF
TRBJ2-7 | - | TRBV5-6 | TRBD1 | TGTGCCAGCAGCGTAACCGGGACAGGGAACTCCTACGAGCAGTACTTC | CASSVTGTGNSYEQYF
TRBJ2-5 | - | TRBV20-1 | TRBD2 | TGCAGTGCTAGAGGTTCAAGCGGGAGAGGCGAAGAGACCCAGTACTTC | CSARGSSGRGEETQYF
TRBJ2-3 | - | TRBV4-3 | TRBD2 | TGCGCCAGCAGCCAAGGCAAAGCGGGAGCAGATACGCAGTATTTT | CASSQGKAGADTQYF
TRBJ1-1 | - | TRBV11-2 | TRBD1 | TGTGCCAGCAGTAGGACAGGGTTTACCACTGAAGCTTTCTTT | CASSRTGFTTEAFF
TRBJ2-3 | - | TRBV20-1 | - | TGCAGTGCTCCAGGGAAATCTAGCACAGATACGCAGTATTTT | CSAPGKSSTDTQYF
TRBJ1-1 | few | TRBV27 | - | TGTGCCAGCAGTTCGGCCGGGGTGAACACTGAAGCTTTCTTT | CASSSAGVNTEAFF
TRBJ2-3 | - | TRBV9 | TRBD2 | TGTGCCAGCAGCGTATCTAGCGGCCGCACAGATACGCAGTATTTT | CASSVSSGRTDTQYF
TRBJ2-2 | - | TRBV14 | - | TGTGCCAGCAGCCACTCGGCCAGTAACCTAAACACCGGGGAGCTGTTTTTT | CASSHSASNLNTGELFF
TRBJ2-1 | - | TRBV12-3/TRBV12-4 | - | TGTGCCAGCAGTGCCCTGGAGAGCGCCTACAATGAGCAGTTCTTC | CASSALESAYNEQFF
TRBJ2-7 | - | TRBV10-3 | - | TGTGCCATCAGTGAGAGAGGGGCGGCTTCCTACGAGCAGTACTTC | CAISERGAASYEQYF
TRBJ2-3 | few | TRBV15 | TRBD2 | TGTGCCACCGGGGACGGGAGGAGCTCAGATACGCAGTATTTT | CATGDGRSSDTQYF